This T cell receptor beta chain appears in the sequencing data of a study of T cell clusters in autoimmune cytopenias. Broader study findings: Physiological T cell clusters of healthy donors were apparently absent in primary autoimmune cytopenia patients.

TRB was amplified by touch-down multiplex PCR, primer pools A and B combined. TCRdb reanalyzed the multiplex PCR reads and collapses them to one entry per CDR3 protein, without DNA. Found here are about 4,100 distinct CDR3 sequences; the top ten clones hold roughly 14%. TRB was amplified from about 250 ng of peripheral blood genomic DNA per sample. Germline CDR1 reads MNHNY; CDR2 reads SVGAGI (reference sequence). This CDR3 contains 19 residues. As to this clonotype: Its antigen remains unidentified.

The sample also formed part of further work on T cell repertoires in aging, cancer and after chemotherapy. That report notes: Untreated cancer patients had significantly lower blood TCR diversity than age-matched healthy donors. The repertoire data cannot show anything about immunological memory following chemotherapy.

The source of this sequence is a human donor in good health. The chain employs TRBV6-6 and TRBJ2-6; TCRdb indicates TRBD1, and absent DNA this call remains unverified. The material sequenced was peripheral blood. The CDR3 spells CASSAREGILRAGANVLTF.